The 2 T cell receptor beta chains given below trace back to one sample, sequenced in a study of T cells in Graves' hyperthyroidism and ophthalmopathy. What was amplified from RNA transcripts were TCR beta CDR3 regions. A first-round RT-PCR of the TCR CDR3 used the HTBI primer set. TCRdb recomputed calls from the multiplex PCR reads with MiXCR, one row per CDR3 protein. Here the sample spans approximately 600,000 distinct CDR3 sequences, 15% to 20% being singletons. The sequencing sample was made of blood. The receptors stem from a young woman with Graves' hyperthyroidism.

This clonotype came up many times. The rearrangement joins TRBV20-1 to TRBJ2-1, with 11 bases that match TRBD2. The CDR3 is made up of 14 amino acids. Per germline, CDR1 DFQATT and CDR2 SNEGSKA (reference sequence). V lost 3 bases to trimming and J lost 2 bases; unmatched junction nucleotides: 0. CDR3 sequence: CSARTSGTYNEQFF. The CDR3 nucleotides are TGCAGTGCTAGGACTAGCGGGACCTACAATGAGCAGTTCTTC.

This clonotype was seen repeatedly, ten times or more. The chain carries TRBV7-2 and TRBJ2-7; maybe TRBD2 (6 bases). V was clipped by 4 bases and J by 3 bases, with 13 bases between them. Germline V gene data show CDR1 as SGHTA and CDR2 as FQGNSA. This CDR3 is built from 14 residues. CDR3 in amino acids: CASSSGTLIYEQYF. CDR3 in DNA: TGTGCCAGCAGCTCCGGGACTCTCATCTACGAGCAGTACTTC.